The rows below give T cell receptor beta chains drawn from one sample of a study of shared clonotypes between healthy human individuals. Clones were read by immunoSEQ multiplex PCR, and TCRdb kept only the in-frame ones, dropping some. The sample consists of about 2.1 million clones, 85% to 95% of them appearing once. Sequencing was carried out using naive CD8+ T cells from PBMCs. The source is a man younger than 35 in good health. Some clones in this sample may be carry-over from other donors' samples. Both conserved end residues are part of each CDR3. D genes are given only for firm matches. Only some rows state a clone size, as once, few, many or a class for expanded clones.

j_gene	abundance	v_gene	d_gene	CDR3aa	CDR3nt
TRBJ2-7	-	TRBV9	-	CASSVAPSSTYEQYF	TGTGCCAGCAGCGTAGCCCCATCCAGCACCTACGAGCAGTACTTC
TRBJ2-7	once	TRBV18	-	CASSPGPGHTSYEQYF	TGTGCCAGCTCACCAGGCCCGGGACACACTTCCTACGAGCAGTACTTC
TRBJ2-1	-	TRBV28	-	CASSSPRERAANEQFF	TGTGCCAGCAGTTCTCCAAGAGAGCGGGCAGCCAATGAGCAGTTCTTC
TRBJ2-7	-	TRBV18	-	CASSPDREGVQYF	TGTGCCAGCTCACCGGACAGGGAGGGAGTGCAGTACTTC
TRBJ2-3	-	TRBV7-9	-	CASSLAALAVDTQYF	TGTGCCAGCAGCTTAGCAGCACTAGCCGTAGATACGCAGTATTTT
TRBJ1-1	-	TRBV19	-	CASSTNPNEAFF	TGTGCCAGTAGTACCAACCCAAATGAAGCTTTCTTT
TRBJ2-1	-	TRBV27	TRBD2	CASSPGLAADEQFF	TGTGCCAGCAGTCCGGGACTAGCGGCGGATGAGCAGTTCTTC
TRBJ1-5	-	TRBV4-1	-	CASSQSGGRSNQPQHF	TGCGCCAGCAGCCAATCGGGGGGCCGTAGCAATCAGCCCCAGCATTTT
TRBJ2-7	-	TRBV27	TRBD1	CASSLSPGTGRNGQYF	TGTGCCAGCAGTTTATCCCCCGGGACAGGGCGGAACGGGCAGTACTTC
TRBJ2-7	-	TRBV29-1	TRBD1	CSVDGDRGHEQYF	TGCAGCGTTGACGGGGACAGGGGGCACGAGCAGTACTTC
TRBJ2-7	-	TRBV4-2	TRBD2	CASSATSGTNEQYF	TGTGCCAGCAGCGCGACTAGCGGGACTAACGAGCAGTACTTC
TRBJ2-7	-	TRBV28	TRBD1	CASRADRASTYEQYF	TGTGCCAGCAGAGCGGACAGGGCTAGCACCTACGAGCAGTACTTC
TRBJ2-1	-	TRBV6-6	-	CASSELHAGLGNEQFF	TGTGCCAGCAGCGAACTACATGCGGGGTTGGGTAATGAGCAGTTCTTC
TRBJ2-1	-	TRBV4-1	-	CASSQERTGGSYNEQFF	TGCGCCAGCAGCCAAGAAAGAACAGGTGGCTCCTACAATGAGCAGTTCTTC
TRBJ1-5	-	TRBV19	TRBD1	CASREDREGNQPQHF	TGTGCCAGTAGAGAAGACAGGGAAGGCAATCAGCCCCAGCATTTT
TRBJ2-7	-	TRBV28	-	CASSFSVATGWEQYF	TGTGCCAGCAGTTTTTCGGTAGCCACCGGGTGGGAGCAGTACTTC
TRBJ2-2	-	TRBV5-1	-	CASSFIFGELFF	TGCGCCAGCAGCTTTATATTCGGGGAGCTGTTTTTT
TRBJ1-1	-	TRBV18	TRBD1	CASSPDRGSMYTEAFF	TGTGCCAGCTCACCAGACAGGGGGAGTATGTACACTGAAGCTTTCTTC
TRBJ2-5	-	TRBV11-1	-	CASSSVGPETQYF	TGTGCCAGCAGCTCTGTGGGCCCTGAGACCCAGTACTTC
TRBJ1-1	few	TRBV4-1	-	CASSQPQGSTEAFF	TGCGCCAGCAGCCAACCGCAGGGGAGCACTGAAGCTTTCTTT
TRBJ1-5	-	TRBV4-1	-	CASSQTRAHQPQHF	TGCGCCAGCAGCCAAACCAGGGCACATCAGCCCCAGCATTTT
TRBJ2-1	-	TRBV10-3	-	CAIEGSDEQFF	TGTGCCATCGAGGGAAGCGATGAGCAGTTCTTC
TRBJ1-3	-	TRBV7-2	-	CASSLGTGSSGNTIYF	TGTGCCAGCAGCTTAGGAACAGGGAGCTCTGGAAACACCATATATTTT
TRBJ2-3	-	TRBV7-9	-	CASIVGGFPPDTQYF	TGTGCCAGCATCGTTGGGGGATTCCCTCCGGATACGCAGTATTTT
TRBJ2-7	-	TRBV30	TRBD2	CAWSVRLAISYEQYF	TGTGCCTGGAGTGTACGACTAGCGATCTCCTACGAGCAGTACTTC
TRBJ2-3	-	TRBV9	-	CASSVATITSTDTQYF	TGTGCCAGCAGCGTAGCTACAATCACTAGCACAGATACGCAGTATTTT
TRBJ2-7	-	TRBV28	TRBD2	CASSLYGLPSGSPYEQYF	TGTGCCAGCAGTTTATACGGCCTGCCTAGCGGGAGTCCCTACGAGCAGTACTTC
TRBJ2-3	-	TRBV9	TRBD1	CASSAPGQGSTDTQYF	TGTGCCAGCAGCGCCCCGGGACAGGGGAGCACAGATACGCAGTATTTT
TRBJ2-7	-	TRBV30	-	CAWSPGQLSYEQYF	TGTGCCTGGAGCCCCGGACAGCTATCCTACGAGCAGTACTTC
TRBJ1-1	-	TRBV4-3	-	CASSQTSSTEAFF	TGCGCCAGCAGCCAAACTTCTAGCACTGAAGCTTTCTTT
TRBJ2-1	-	TRBV5-1	-	CASAGRGSYNEQFF	TGCGCCAGCGCCGGGCGGGGCTCCTACAATGAGCAGTTCTTC
TRBJ2-1	-	TRBV7-2	-	CASSLSVSYNEQFF	TGTGCCAGCAGCTTATCTGTCTCCTACAATGAGCAGTTCTTC
TRBJ1-1	once	TRBV27	-	CASRRGYNTEAFF	TGTGCCAGCAGAAGGGGTTATAACACTGAAGCTTTCTTT
TRBJ2-7	once	TRBV9	TRBD2	CASSVGASGSGEQYF	TGTGCCAGCAGCGTAGGGGCTAGCGGGAGTGGGGAGCAGTACTTC
TRBJ2-2	few	TRBV9	-	CASSVEGDTGELFF	TGTGCCAGCAGCGTAGAGGGGGACACCGGGGAGCTGTTTTTT
TRBJ2-7	-	TRBV7-8	-	CASSSDLGDTITYEQYF	TGTGCCAGCAGCTCAGACCTTGGGGACACAATAACCTACGAGCAGTACTTC
TRBJ2-7	-	TRBV7-8	-	CASSLGPGVNEQYF	TGTGCCAGCAGCTTAGGGCCGGGGGTCAACGAGCAGTACTTC
TRBJ2-7	-	TRBV7-9	-	CASSRQDRLYEQYF	TGTGCCAGCAGCAGGCAGGACAGATTATACGAGCAGTACTTC
TRBJ2-7	-	TRBV6-6	TRBD2	CASSLGLANYEQYF	TGTGCCAGCAGTCTTGGACTAGCGAACTACGAGCAGTACTTC
TRBJ1-4	-	TRBV4-1	TRBD1	CASSQGDRGDGEKLFF	TGCGCCAGCAGCCAGGGAGACAGGGGGGACGGTGAAAAACTGTTTTTT
TRBJ1-3	-	TRBV27	-	CASRGAGGNTIYF	TGTGCCAGCCGGGGGGCTGGAGGAAACACCATATATTTT